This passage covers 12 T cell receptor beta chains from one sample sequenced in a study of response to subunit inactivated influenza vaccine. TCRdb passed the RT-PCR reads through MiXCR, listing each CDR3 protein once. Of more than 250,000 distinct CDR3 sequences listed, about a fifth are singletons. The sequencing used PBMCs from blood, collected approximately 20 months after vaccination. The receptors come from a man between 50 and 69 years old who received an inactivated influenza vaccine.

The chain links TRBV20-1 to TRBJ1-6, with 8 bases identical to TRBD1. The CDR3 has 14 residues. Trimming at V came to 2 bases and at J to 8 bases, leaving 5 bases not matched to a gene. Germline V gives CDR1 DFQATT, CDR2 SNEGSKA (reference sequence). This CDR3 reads CSARQSGGHSPLHF. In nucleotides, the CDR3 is TGCAGTGCTAGACAGTCAGGGGGCCATTCACCCCTCCACTTT.

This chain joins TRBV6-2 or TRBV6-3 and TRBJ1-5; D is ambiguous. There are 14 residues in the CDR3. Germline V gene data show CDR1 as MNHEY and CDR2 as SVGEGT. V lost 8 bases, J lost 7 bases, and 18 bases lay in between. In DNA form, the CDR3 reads TGTGCCAGCCGCCACATGGGGAGGAACCAGCCCCAGCATTTT. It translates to CASRHMGRNQPQHF.

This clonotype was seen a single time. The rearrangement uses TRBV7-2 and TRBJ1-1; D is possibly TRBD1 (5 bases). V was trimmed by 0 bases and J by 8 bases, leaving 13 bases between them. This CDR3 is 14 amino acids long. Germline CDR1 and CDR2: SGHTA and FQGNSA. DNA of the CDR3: TGTGCCAGCAGCTTAGCACTCGGGAGGGGCGAAGCTTTCTTT. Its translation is CASSLALGRGEAFF.

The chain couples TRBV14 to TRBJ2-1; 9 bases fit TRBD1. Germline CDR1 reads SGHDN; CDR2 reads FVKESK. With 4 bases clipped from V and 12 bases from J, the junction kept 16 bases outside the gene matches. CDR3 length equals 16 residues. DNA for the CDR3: TGTGCCAGCAGCCTAATTCCGGGACAGGGCCTACACGGGCAGTTCTTC. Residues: CASSLIPGQGLHGQFF.

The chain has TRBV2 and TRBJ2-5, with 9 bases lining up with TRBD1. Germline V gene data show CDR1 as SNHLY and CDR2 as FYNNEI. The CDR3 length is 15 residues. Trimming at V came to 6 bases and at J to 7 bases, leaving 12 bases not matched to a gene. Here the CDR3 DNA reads TGTGCCAGCAGCCCCCCCGGGACAGGGAGGGGGACCCAGTACTTC. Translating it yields CASSPPGTGRGTQYF.

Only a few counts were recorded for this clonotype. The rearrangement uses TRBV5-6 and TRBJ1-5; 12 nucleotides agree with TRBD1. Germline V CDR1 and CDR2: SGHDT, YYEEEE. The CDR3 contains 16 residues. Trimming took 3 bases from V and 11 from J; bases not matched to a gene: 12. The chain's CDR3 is CASSWKGTGGLQAQHF. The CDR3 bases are TGTGCCAGCAGCTGGAAAGGGACAGGGGGCCTCCAGGCCCAGCATTTT.

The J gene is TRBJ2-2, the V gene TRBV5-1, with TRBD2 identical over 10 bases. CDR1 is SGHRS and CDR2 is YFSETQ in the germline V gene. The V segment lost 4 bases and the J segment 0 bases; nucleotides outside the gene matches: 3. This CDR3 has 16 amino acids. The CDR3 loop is CASSESGGANTGELFF. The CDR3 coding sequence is TGCGCCAGCAGCGAAAGCGGGGGGGCGAACACCGGGGAGCTGTTTTTT.

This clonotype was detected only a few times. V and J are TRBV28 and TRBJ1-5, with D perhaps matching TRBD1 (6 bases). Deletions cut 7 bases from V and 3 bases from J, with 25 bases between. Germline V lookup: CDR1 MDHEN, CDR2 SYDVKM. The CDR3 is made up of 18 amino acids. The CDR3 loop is CASIIAGTKVPVNQPQHF. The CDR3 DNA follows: TGTGCCAGCATAATAGCCGGGACAAAAGTTCCCGTCAATCAGCCCCAGCATTTT.

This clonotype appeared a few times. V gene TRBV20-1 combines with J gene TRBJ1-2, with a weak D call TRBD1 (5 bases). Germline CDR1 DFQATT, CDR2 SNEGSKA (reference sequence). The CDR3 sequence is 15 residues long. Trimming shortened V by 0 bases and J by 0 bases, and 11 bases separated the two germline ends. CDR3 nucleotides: TGCAGTGCTAGAGATCCACAGGCGGCTAACTATGGCTACACCTTC. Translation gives CSARDPQAANYGYTF.

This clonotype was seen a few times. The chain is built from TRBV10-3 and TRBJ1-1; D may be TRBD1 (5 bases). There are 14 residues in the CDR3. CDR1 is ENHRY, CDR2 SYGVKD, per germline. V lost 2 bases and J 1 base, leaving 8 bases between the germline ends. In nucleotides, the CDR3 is TGTGCCATCAGTGAGCGCAGGGAGAACACTGAAGCTTTCTTT. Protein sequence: CAISERRENTEAFF.

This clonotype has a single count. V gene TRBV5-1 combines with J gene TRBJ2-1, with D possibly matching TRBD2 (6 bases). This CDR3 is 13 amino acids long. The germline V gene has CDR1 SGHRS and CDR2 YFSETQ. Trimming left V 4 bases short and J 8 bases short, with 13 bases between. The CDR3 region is CASSAGSFDEQFF. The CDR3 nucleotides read TGCGCCAGCAGCGCGGGGTCTTTCGATGAGCAGTTCTTC.

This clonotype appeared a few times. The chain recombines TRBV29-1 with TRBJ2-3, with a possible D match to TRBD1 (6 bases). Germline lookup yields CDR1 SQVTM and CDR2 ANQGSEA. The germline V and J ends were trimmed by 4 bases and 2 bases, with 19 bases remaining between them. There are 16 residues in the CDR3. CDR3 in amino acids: CSVVGRTGIPTDTQYF. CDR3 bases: TGCAGCGTTGTGGGGCGAACAGGGATCCCCACAGATACGCAGTATTTT.